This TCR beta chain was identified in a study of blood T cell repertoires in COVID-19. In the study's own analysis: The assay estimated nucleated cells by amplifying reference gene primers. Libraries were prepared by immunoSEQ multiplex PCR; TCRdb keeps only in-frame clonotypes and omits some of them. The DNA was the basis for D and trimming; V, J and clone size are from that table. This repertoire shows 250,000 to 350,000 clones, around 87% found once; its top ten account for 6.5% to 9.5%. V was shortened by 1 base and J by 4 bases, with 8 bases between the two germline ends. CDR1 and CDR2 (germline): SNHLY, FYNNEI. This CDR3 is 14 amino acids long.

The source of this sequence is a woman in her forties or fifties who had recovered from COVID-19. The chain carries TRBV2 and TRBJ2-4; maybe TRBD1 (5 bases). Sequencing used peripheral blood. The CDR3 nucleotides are TGTGCCAGCAGTGAAGTATCAGGGAAAAACATTCAGTACTTC. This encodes CASSEVSGKNIQYF.